This note documents a single T cell receptor (beta chain) sequence. The germline V gene has CDR1 SGHVS and CDR2 FQNEAQ. V gave up 4 bases and J gave up 4 bases, with 13 bases separating them. The CDR3 covers 14 residues. Participants were aged about 18 to 89 years, lived in 25 or so US areas, and enrolled virtually. Study processing details: Reference gene primer amplification in the assay estimated nucleated cell counts. The repertoire was sequenced with immunoSEQ multiplex PCR; TCRdb's copy has only in-frame clones and lacks some. The V and J calls and clone size come from that table; D and trimming were worked out from the DNA. The table includes around 230,000 clones, 86% detected once. The data originate from a study of blood T cell repertoires in COVID-19.

This chain links TRBV7-8 with TRBJ1-2; D is uncertain. This TCR derives from a woman in her forties with acute COVID-19. Specimen: PBMCs or T cells enriched from blood (not recorded which). The CDR3 region is CASSSWAAGYGYTF. In DNA form, the CDR3 reads TGTGCCAGCAGCTCATGGGCTGCGGGCTATGGCTACACCTTC.